A single sample gave rise to the 16 T cell receptor beta chains below, sequenced in a study of T cell responses to AZD1222 COVID-19 vaccine. Assay: immunoSEQ multiplex PCR; the TCRdb copy retains only in-frame clones and omits some. The sample carries some 74,000 clones, around nine tenths recorded once. Sequences were derived from peripheral blood, sampled 28 days after the second AZD1222 dose. The receptors originated from an adult who received the AZD1222 COVID-19 vaccine.

This chain connects TRBV19 to TRBJ2-3, with 13 positions matching TRBD2. Germline lookup yields CDR1 LNHDA and CDR2 SQIVND (reference sequence). Trimming at V came to 5 bases and at J to 6 bases, leaving 5 bases not matched to a gene. This CDR3 region has 15 residues. The CDR3 spells CASSLRTSGSDTQYF. For the CDR3, the DNA is TGTGCCAGTAGTCTCCGGACTAGCGGGAGTGATACGCAGTATTTT.

CDR3 residues: CASSSHAEQFF. CDR3 coding DNA: TGTGCCAGCAGCTCCCATGCGGAGCAGTTCTTC. The V and J genes are TRBV5-6 and TRBJ2-1, with no clear D. CDR1 SGHDT and CDR2 YYEEEE come from the germline V gene. V lost 3 bases, J lost 10 bases, and 8 bases lay in between. This CDR3 contains 11 residues. The full variable domain, with the rest looked up from reference TRBV5-6 and TRBJ2-1, is DAGVTQSPTHLIKTRGQQVTLRCSPKSGHDTVSWYQQALGQGPQFIFQYYEEEERQRGNFPDRFSGHQFPNYSSELNVNALLLGDSALYLCASSSHAEQFFGPGTRLTVL.

This chain connects TRBV7-2 to TRBJ1-5; a possible D gene is TRBD1 (5 bases). V gave up 5 bases and J gave up 6 bases, with 17 bases separating them. CDR3 length: 15 amino acids. Per germline, CDR1 SGHTA and CDR2 FQGNSA. The CDR3 nucleotides read TGTGCCAGCAGCCGGGGGTCAGGGACCGGTCAGCCCCAGCATTTT. Protein product: CASSRGSGTGQPQHF.

The V and J genes are TRBV30 and TRBJ1-2, with TRBD1 matching over 7 bases. CDR3 length equals 14 residues. Germline V CDR1 and CDR2: GTSNPN, SVGIG (reference sequence). V shed 5 bases and J 2 bases; nucleotides not matched to a gene: 8. CDR3 sequence reads: CAWDRAKGNYGYTF. DNA of the CDR3: TGTGCCTGGGACAGGGCAAAGGGGAACTATGGCTACACCTTC.

This chain uses TRBV28 with TRBJ1-1, with 8 nucleotides matching TRBD1. V shed 4 bases, J shed 2 bases, and the junction held 6 bases outside the gene matches. The CDR3 covers 15 residues. The germline gives CDR1 MDHEN, CDR2 SYDVKM. CDR3 bases: TGTGCCAGCAGTTCGCCGACAGGGGTAAACACTGAAGCTTTCTTT. Protein product: CASSSPTGVNTEAFF.

The chain couples TRBV6-4 to TRBJ2-1; the match to TRBD2 covers 11 bases. CDR1 is MRHNA, CDR2 SNTAGT, per germline. This CDR3 has 17 residues. J was trimmed by 4 bases and V by 5 bases; bases with no gene match: 10. The CDR3 region is CASSPTPGTSGYNEQFF. In nucleotides, the CDR3 is TGTGCCAGCAGTCCGACCCCCGGGACTAGCGGATACAATGAGCAGTTCTTC.

With respect to this clone: At one boundary the junction diverges from the germline segment, which might be a read error. This chain links TRBV7-7 with TRBJ2-1; D may be TRBD1 (6 bases). CDR3 size: 14 residues. Germline values: CDR1 SSHAT, CDR2 FNYEAQ (reference sequence). CDR3 region: CASSLAGERNEQFF. The CDR3 DNA is TGTGCTAGCAGCTTAGCAGGGGAGCGCAATGAGCAGTTCTTC.

V gene TRBV30 combines with J gene TRBJ2-7; 10 bases map to TRBD2. The CDR3 contains 15 residues. The V gene's germline CDR1 is GTSNPN and CDR2 SVGIG (reference sequence). V dropped 0 bases and J dropped 2; count of bases not matched to a gene: 4. CDR3 residues: CAWSVLAGTTYEQYF. As DNA, the CDR3 is TGTGCCTGGAGTGTACTAGCGGGAACAACCTACGAGCAGTACTTC.

CDR3 in amino acids: CASSLLAGAAYNEQFF. The CDR3 DNA follows: TGTGCCAGCAGCTTGCTAGCGGGAGCTGCTTACAATGAGCAGTTCTTC. The chain employs TRBV7-9 and TRBJ2-1; TRBD2 aligns across 10 bases. The CDR3 totals 16 residues. V was clipped by 3 bases and J by 4 bases; unmatched bases: 6. Germline V CDR1 and CDR2: SEHNR, FQNEAQ (reference sequence).

The rearrangement links TRBV18 to TRBJ1-1; 11 bases are shared with TRBD1. The CDR3 is made up of 18 amino acids. V lost 3 bases, J lost 3 bases, and 12 bases stayed unmatched. Germline CDR1 KGHSH, CDR2 LQKENI. The DNA of the CDR3 is TGTGCCAGCTCACCCCGGACAGGGGGCGCGGGTTTGGACACTGAAGCTTTCTTT. Translated, it gives CASSPRTGGAGLDTEAFF.

V gene TRBV3-1 (or the pseudogene TRBV3-2) combines with J gene TRBJ2-7; 10 bases agree with TRBD2. Germline CDR1 is LGHDT and CDR2 is YNNKEL (reference sequence). The CDR3 runs 14 residues. The V gene end was trimmed by 2 bases and the J gene end by 7 bases; junction bases not matched to a gene: 5. The CDR3 nucleotides read TGTGCCAGCAGCCAACGGGATAGCGGGAGGGAGCAGTACTTC. This translates into CASSQRDSGREQYF.

The CDR3 sequence: CASSQLTANTEAFF. CDR3 coding DNA: TGCGCCAGCAGCCAACTGACAGCGAACACTGAAGCTTTCTTT. J is TRBJ1-1 and V is TRBV4-1; D is perhaps TRBD1 (5 bases). CDR1 and CDR2 from the germline V gene are MGHRA and YSYEKL. The length of the CDR3 is 14 residues. V was cut by 2 bases and J by 1 base, with 8 bases left in between.

CDR3 sequence (DNA): TGTGCCAGTAGTATTTGGGGTAGCGGGAGGGACTACAATGAGCAGTTCTTC. It codes for CASSIWGSGRDYNEQFF. The genes are TRBV19 and TRBJ2-1, with 11 bases aligning to TRBD2. Per the germline V gene, CDR1 is LNHDA and CDR2 is SQIVND (reference sequence). V lost 3 bases and J lost 3; bases outside the gene matches: 7. The CDR3 covers 17 residues.

A few counts support this clone. V gene TRBV6-5 combines with J gene TRBJ1-5; D is possibly TRBD1 (5 bases). CDR1 MNHEY and CDR2 SVGAGI come from the germline V gene. Trimming shortened V by 5 bases and J by 4 bases, and 15 bases separated the two germline ends. The CDR3 has 15 residues. The CDR3 DNA reads as TGTGCCAGCAGTCGTCGTAGAGGGACTAATCAGCCCCAGCATTTT. Protein: CASSRRRGTNQPQHF.

This clone appeared a few times. This chain uses TRBV30 with TRBJ1-3, with D perhaps TRBD1 (6 bases). V gave up 2 bases and J gave up 4 bases, with 9 bases separating them. The CDR3 runs 13 residues. Germline V gene data show CDR1 as GTSNPN and CDR2 as SVGIG (reference sequence). The CDR3 sequence is CAWSRGTGNTIYF. In DNA, the CDR3 is TGTGCCTGGAGTAGGGGGACCGGAAACACCATATATTTT.

The rearrangement joins TRBV6-5 to TRBJ2-7; a weak D match, TRBD2 (5 bases). This CDR3 is built from 15 residues. Per germline, CDR1 MNHEY and CDR2 SVGAGI. Trimming pared 6 bases from V and 5 bases from J, leaving 20 bases between. CDR3 coding DNA: TGTGCCAGCAGGAGGGCCAGGCTCGTAACTAACGAGCAGTACTTC. Translated, it gives CASRRARLVTNEQYF.